Below, 22 T cell receptor beta chains from the same sample are listed, as sequenced in a study of lymphopenia after photon versus proton radiotherapy. Data came from immunoSEQ multiplex PCR; TCRdb stores just in-frame clones and leaves some out. This table has tens of thousands of clones, 90% appearing once. The starting material was peripheral blood, obtained from a patient treated with photon-based radiotherapy. These receptor sequences come from a woman aged 45 to 65 with cholangiocarcinoma.

V usage is TRBV30 and J usage is TRBJ2-7; the match to TRBD1 covers 10 bases. V shed 4 bases and J 2 bases; nucleotides not matched to a gene: 11. From germline, CDR1 is GTSNPN and CDR2 SVGIG (reference sequence). The CDR3 has 16 amino acids. CDR3 coding DNA: TGTGCCTGGACTCCGGGTGGGGACAGGGGAACCTACGAGCAGTACTTC. It is translated as CAWTPGGDRGTYEQYF.

V usage is TRBV5-5 and J usage is TRBJ1-5, with D possibly being TRBD1 (6 bases). Germline CDR1 reads SGHKS; CDR2 reads YYEKEE (reference sequence). The V end was cut by 4 bases, the J end by 7 bases, with 15 bases between. The CDR3 has 14 residues. This chain's CDR3 is CASSPRGMEQPQHF. The CDR3 nucleotides are TGTGCCAGCAGCCCCAGGGGAATGGAACAGCCCCAGCATTTT.

V usage is TRBV28 and J usage is TRBJ1-1; 8 positions match TRBD1. J gave up 9 bases and V 4 bases, and 13 bases lay outside the gene matches. The CDR3 extends over 15 amino acids. CDR1 MDHEN and CDR2 SYDVKM come from the germline V gene. The CDR3 is CASSSPRRTGLKAFF. The CDR3 DNA is TGTGCCAGCAGTTCCCCCAGGAGGACAGGGTTAAAAGCTTTCTTT.

The rearrangement joins TRBV7-2 to TRBJ2-3; D uncertain. The ends were cut back, 1 base at V and 2 bases at J, with 4 bases in the middle. Germline assignment: CDR1 SGHTA and CDR2 FQGNSA. The CDR3 has 13 amino acids. The CDR3 DNA reads TGTGCCAGCAGCTTAGGATACACAGATACGCAGTATTTT. Translation: CASSLGYTDTQYF. Full variable domain (rest looked up from reference TRBV7-2 and TRBJ2-3): GAGVSQSPSNKVTEKGKDVELRCDPISGHTALYWYRQSLGQGLEFLIYFQGNSAPDKSGLPSDRFSAERTGGSVSTLTIQRTQQEDSAVYLCASSLGYTDTQYFGPGTRLTVL.

The genes are TRBV7-2 and TRBJ2-2; no clear D gene. Trimming pared 1 base from V and 6 bases from J, leaving 3 bases between. This CDR3 has 12 amino acids. Germline-derived CDR1 and CDR2 are SGHTA and FQGNSA. The chain's CDR3 is CASSLGAGELFF. DNA for the CDR3: TGTGCCAGCAGCTTAGGGGCCGGGGAGCTGTTTTTT. Variable domain in full (rest from reference TRBV7-2 and TRBJ2-2): GAGVSQSPSNKVTEKGKDVELRCDPISGHTALYWYRQSLGQGLEFLIYFQGNSAPDKSGLPSDRFSAERTGGSVSTLTIQRTQQEDSAVYLCASSLGAGELFFGEGSRLTVL.

The chain is built from TRBV6-5 and TRBJ2-1; D perhaps matches TRBD1 (5 bases). This CDR3 is built from 15 residues. V was cut by 0 bases and J by 7 bases, with 13 bases left in between. Germline CDR1 and CDR2: MNHEY and SVGAGI. CDR3 protein: CASSYSSVGDNEQFF. CDR3 DNA sequence: TGTGCCAGCAGTTACTCGTCAGTAGGGGATAATGAGCAGTTCTTC.

V usage is TRBV11-2 and J usage is TRBJ2-1; 8 nucleotides line up with TRBD1. The CDR3 extends over 15 amino acids. In germline, CDR1 is SGHAT, CDR2 FQNNGV. The junction had 11 bases not matched to a gene; V was cut back by 4 bases and J by 9 bases. The CDR3 reads CASSSSRGRLGEQFF. The CDR3 DNA sequence: TGTGCCAGCAGCTCGAGCAGGGGGCGACTGGGTGAGCAGTTCTTC.

The chain uses TRBV7-2 and TRBJ1-2, with no clear D. Trimming removed 1 base at V and 7 bases at J, with 7 bases between. There are 12 residues in the CDR3. The germline V gene encodes CDR1 SGHTA and CDR2 FQGNSA. The CDR3 here is CASSLGRSGYTF. The CDR3, as DNA: TGTGCCAGCAGCTTAGGAAGAAGTGGCTACACCTTC.

The genes are TRBV6-6 and TRBJ1-4; the D is unclear. Trimming took 6 bases from V and 7 from J, leaving 18 bases between them. Germline loops: CDR1 MNHNY, CDR2 SVGAGI (reference sequence). There are 15 residues in the CDR3. CDR3 in DNA: TGTGCCAGCAGCGCCTCGGGCGGGATAGGTGAAAAACTGTTTTTT. It specifies CASSASGGIGEKLFF.

The chain has TRBV4-3 and TRBJ2-3, with 11 positions matching TRBD1. Trimming cost V 4 bases and J 4 bases; bases outside gene matches: 7. Germline CDR1 LGHNA, CDR2 YSLEER. The CDR3 has 16 residues. CDR3 DNA: TGCGCCAGCAGCCCCGAGTTGGACAGGGGGCCAGATACGCAGTATTTT. Translation gives CASSPELDRGPDTQYF.

The rearrangement uses TRBV19 and TRBJ1-6; perhaps TRBD1 as D (5 bases). Germline V gives CDR1 LNHDA, CDR2 SQIVND (reference sequence). This CDR3 is 14 amino acids long. V lost 1 base and J lost 7, with 8 bases in between. CDR3 in amino acids: CASSIGQPNSPLHF. CDR3 in DNA: TGTGCCAGTAGTATAGGACAGCCGAATTCACCCCTCCACTTT.

The chain joins TRBV7-9 to TRBJ1-3; D gene unclear. In germline, CDR1 is SEHNR, CDR2 FQNEAQ (reference sequence). The CDR3 contains 14 residues. V was shortened by 4 bases and J by 4 bases, with 11 bases between the two germline ends. CDR3 DNA sequence: TGTGCCAGCAGCTACCGGGTTACAGGAAACACCATATATTTT. Amino acids: CASSYRVTGNTIYF.

This chain links TRBV9 with TRBJ2-1; D not certain. Between the trimmed V and J ends, which lost 0 bases and 1 base, there was a span of 5 bases. CDR3 size: 14 residues. Germline loops: CDR1 SGDLS, CDR2 YYNGEE. The CDR3 DNA sequence: TGTGCCAGCAGCGTAGATCTTTCCTACAATGAGCAGTTCTTC. Protein product: CASSVDLSYNEQFF.

The chain employs TRBV9 and TRBJ2-1; D perhaps matches TRBD1 (6 bases). The V gene's germline CDR1 is SGDLS and CDR2 YYNGEE. V lost 2 bases, J lost 5 bases, and 11 bases lay in between. CDR3 length: 14 amino acids. CDR3 sequence: CASSVWTADNEQFF. CDR3 coding DNA: TGTGCCAGCAGCGTTTGGACAGCTGACAATGAGCAGTTCTTC.

This clone was found a few times. This chain links TRBV5-1 with TRBJ1-4; 8 nucleotides align to TRBD1. The V gene's germline CDR1 is SGHRS and CDR2 YFSETQ. This CDR3 spans 15 amino acids. The trim removed 7 bases at V and 8 bases at J, leaving 13 bases unmatched. The CDR3 here is CASPRSTGVLEKLFF. The CDR3 bases are TGCGCCAGCCCCCGCTCGACAGGGGTGTTAGAAAAACTGTTTTTT.

The chain employs TRBV2 and TRBJ1-2; weak D call: TRBD1 (6 bases). The V end lost 3 bases, the J end lost 8 bases, and 10 bases lay between the germline ends. Germline V gene lookup returns CDR1 SNHLY and CDR2 FYNNEI. CDR3 length: 12 amino acids. The CDR3 DNA sequence: TGTGCCAGCAGTGACTGGCAGGGGGGCTACACCTTC. It specifies CASSDWQGGYTF.

V and J are TRBV10-3 and TRBJ1-4, with a tentative D call TRBD1 (6 bases). Germline V gene sequence: CDR1 ENHRY, CDR2 SYGVKD. This CDR3 is 16 amino acids long. V was clipped by 0 bases and J by 4 bases, with 12 bases between them. CDR3 nucleotides: TGTGCCATCAGTGAGTCGATGGGGGGCCTTAATGAAAAACTGTTTTTT. Residues: CAISESMGGLNEKLFF.

This sequence joins TRBV5-5 and TRBJ1-1; D gene uncertain. Germline V gives CDR1 SGHKS, CDR2 YYEKEE (reference sequence). Trimming left V 0 bases short and J 4 bases short, with 7 bases between. CDR3 length: 13 residues. Here the CDR3 DNA reads TGTGCCAGCAGCTTGGTCCCAGGCACTGAAGCTTTCTTT. Translating gives CASSLVPGTEAFF.

V is TRBV28 and J is TRBJ2-3, with D tentatively TRBD1 (6 bases). Germline lookup yields CDR1 MDHEN and CDR2 SYDVKM. V was shortened by 7 bases and J by 3 bases, with 14 bases between the two germline ends. CDR3 size: 14 residues. The CDR3 DNA reads as TGTGCCAGCACCCCCGGGACACCAACAGATACGCAGTATTTT. This translates into CASTPGTPTDTQYF.

This clone was found a few times. The CDR3 is CASSVGGAANTGELFF. For the CDR3, the DNA is TGTGCCAGCAGCGTCGGGGGGGCTGCGAACACCGGGGAGCTGTTTTTT. This sequence joins TRBV9 and TRBJ2-2, with 8 bases lining up with TRBD2. V was pared by 2 bases and J by 0 bases, with 3 bases of the junction left unmatched. The germline CDR1 and CDR2 sequences are SGDLS and YYNGEE. This CDR3 has 16 amino acids.

This clone has only one observation. The chain has TRBV28 and TRBJ1-2, with D maybe TRBD1 (5 bases). Trimming took off 5 bases at V and 2 bases at J, with 18 bases between the two ends. Germline V gene lookup returns CDR1 MDHEN and CDR2 SYDVKM. CDR3 length: 16 amino acids. CDR3 sequence reads: CASSTHPGRENYGYTF. Written as DNA, the CDR3 is TGTGCCAGCAGTACCCATCCGGGACGGGAAAACTATGGCTACACCTTC.

V is TRBV5-1 and J is TRBJ1-5; D is possibly TRBD1 (5 bases). Germline values: CDR1 SGHRS, CDR2 YFSETQ. Between the trimmed V and J ends, which lost 1 base and 3 bases, there was a span of 11 bases. This CDR3 region has 15 residues. The CDR3 protein is CASSLMPGPNQPQHF. The CDR3 nucleotides read TGCGCCAGCAGCTTGATGCCGGGACCCAATCAGCCCCAGCATTTT.